This T cell receptor (beta chain) was recovered during a study of CD8+CD57+ T cells in acquired aplastic anemia. Turning to the study itself: Sorting CD4+ and CD8+ cells gave DNA averaging approximately 3 ug. Findings and limits, study-wide: The same twenty-nine CD8+ CDR3 sequences occurred in patients and in controls.

Sequenced patients had shown CD8+CD57+ cell expansion by flow cytometry. Notes on this clonotype: The antigen is undetermined.

Germline-derived CDR1 and CDR2 are DFQATT and SNEGSKA (reference sequence). The CDR3 is 13 amino acids. Trimming took 3 bases from V and 3 from J; bases not matched to a gene: 3. Profiling of TCR beta VDJ combinations and CDR3 sequences used genomic DNA as template. MiXCR, run by TCRdb on the reads, gives a single entry per CDR3 protein. The sample has 160,000 or so distinct CDR3 sequences, around 50% seen once; the top ten hold approximately 2.9%. V gene TRBV20-1 combines with J gene TRBJ2-7; 9 bases are shared with TRBD1. Sample: sorted CD4+, CD8+, or CD8+CD57+ T cells (not recorded which) from PBMCs. This receptor was taken from a human donor with aplastic anemia. CDR3 coding DNA: TGCAGTGCTAGTGGGGACAGGGACTACGAGCAGTACGTC. Translating gives CSASGDRDYEQYV.